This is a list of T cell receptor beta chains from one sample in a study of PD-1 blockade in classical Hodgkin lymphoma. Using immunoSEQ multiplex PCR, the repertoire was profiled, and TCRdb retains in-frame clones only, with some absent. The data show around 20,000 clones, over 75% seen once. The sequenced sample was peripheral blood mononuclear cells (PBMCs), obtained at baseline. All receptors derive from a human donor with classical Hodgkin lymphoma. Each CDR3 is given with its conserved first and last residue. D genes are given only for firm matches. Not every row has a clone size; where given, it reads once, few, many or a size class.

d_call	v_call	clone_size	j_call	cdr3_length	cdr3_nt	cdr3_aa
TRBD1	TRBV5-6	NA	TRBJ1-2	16	TGTGCCAGCAGCCGGGGACAGGGATATAGGGGGTATGGCTACACCTTC	CASSRGQGYRGYGYTF
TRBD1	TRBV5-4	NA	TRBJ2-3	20	TGTGCCAGCAGCTTGGGCTTTCGGGACAGGGGTCACCCAAGCACAGATACGCAGTATTTT	CASSLGFRDRGHPSTDTQYF
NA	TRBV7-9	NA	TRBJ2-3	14	TGTGCCAGCAGCTTAGGGTGGGACACAGATACGCAGTATTTT	CASSLGWDTDTQYF
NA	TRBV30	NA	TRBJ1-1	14	TGTGCCTGGAGTGTCACGAAAAAAGGACAGGAAGCTTTCTTT	CAWSVTKKGQEAFF
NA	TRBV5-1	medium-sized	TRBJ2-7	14	TGCGCCAGCAGCTTCTCAGGGGTAAACCCTGAGCAGTACTTC	CASSFSGVNPEQYF
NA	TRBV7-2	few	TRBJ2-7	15	TGTGCCAGCAGCTCTCAACCAAGCGGACTATACGAGCAGTACTTC	CASSSQPSGLYEQYF
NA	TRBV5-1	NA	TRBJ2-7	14	TGCGCCAGCAGCTCGCAGGGAGACTACAGCGGGCAGTACTTC	CASSSQGDYSGQYF
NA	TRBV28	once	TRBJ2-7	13	TGTGCCAGCAGTTTAGGACTGGCCTACGAGCAGTACTTC	CASSLGLAYEQYF
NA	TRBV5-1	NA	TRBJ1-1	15	TGCGCCAGCAGCTTGGGACCGAGTCGAAACACTGAAGCTTTCTTT	CASSLGPSRNTEAFF
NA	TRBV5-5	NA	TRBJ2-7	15	TGTGCCAGCAGTTTTTCGGGAACCGGAGCCTACGAGCAGTACTTC	CASSFSGTGAYEQYF
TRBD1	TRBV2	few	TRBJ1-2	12	TGTGCCAGCCTTTCAGGGGGCCGTGGCTACACCTTC	CASLSGGRGYTF
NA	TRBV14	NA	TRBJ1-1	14	TGTGCCAGCAGCGAGGGACATCCGAACACTGAAGCTTTCTTT	CASSEGHPNTEAFF
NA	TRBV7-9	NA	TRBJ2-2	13	TGTGCCAGCAGCCTTGGGTCCCCCGGGGAGCTGTTTTTT	CASSLGSPGELFF
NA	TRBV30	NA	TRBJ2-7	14	TGTGCCTGTCTACCGAGGAGCGGGCCCTACGAGCAGTACTTC	CACLPRSGPYEQYF
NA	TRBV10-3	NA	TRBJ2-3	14	TGTGCCATCTCAGGAGCCAGACCCACAGATACGCAGTATTTT	CAISGARPTDTQYF
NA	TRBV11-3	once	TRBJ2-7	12	TGTGCCAGCAGCTTCGTCGGGGACGAGCAGTACTTC	CASSFVGDEQYF
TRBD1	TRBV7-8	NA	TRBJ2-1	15	TGTGCCAGCAGCCTCGCGACAGGGTGGGACAATGAGCAGTTCTTC	CASSLATGWDNEQFF
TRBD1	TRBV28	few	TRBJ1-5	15	TGTGCCAGCAGTCCCGGGACAGGAACTAATCAGCCCCAGCATTTT	CASSPGTGTNQPQHF
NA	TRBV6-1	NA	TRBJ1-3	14	TGTGCCAGCATAAGAGGGCCCTCTGGAAACACCATATATTTT	CASIRGPSGNTIYF
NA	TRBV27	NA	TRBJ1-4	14	TGTGCCAGCAGTTTACATGAGACTAATGAAAAACTGTTTTTT	CASSLHETNEKLFF
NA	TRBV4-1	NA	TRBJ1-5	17	TGCGCCAGCAGCCAAGATCGAGCGGCCTCGAGCAATCAGCCCCAGCATTTT	CASSQDRAASSNQPQHF
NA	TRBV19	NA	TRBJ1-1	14	TGTGCCAGTACTATCGGGGGGGCTCACACTGAAGCTTTCTTT	CASTIGGAHTEAFF
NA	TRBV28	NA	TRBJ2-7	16	TGTGCCAGCAGTGAAGTGGAGGGGGCTAGCTCCTACGAGCAGTACTTC	CASSEVEGASSYEQYF